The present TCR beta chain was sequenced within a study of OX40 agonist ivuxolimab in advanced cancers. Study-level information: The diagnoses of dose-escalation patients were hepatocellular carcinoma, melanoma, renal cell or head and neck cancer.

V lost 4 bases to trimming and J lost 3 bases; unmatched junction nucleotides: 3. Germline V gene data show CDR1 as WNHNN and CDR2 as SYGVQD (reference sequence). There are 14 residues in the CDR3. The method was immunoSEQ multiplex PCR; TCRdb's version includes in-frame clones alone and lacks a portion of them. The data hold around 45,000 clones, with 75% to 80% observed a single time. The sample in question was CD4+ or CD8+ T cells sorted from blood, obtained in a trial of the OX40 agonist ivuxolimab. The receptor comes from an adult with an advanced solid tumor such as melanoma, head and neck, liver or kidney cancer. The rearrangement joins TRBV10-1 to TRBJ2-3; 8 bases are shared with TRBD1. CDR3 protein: CASSARTGTDTQYF. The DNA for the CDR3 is TGCGCCAGCAGTGCCAGGACAGGGACAGATACGCAGTATTTT.